The clone carrying this TCR beta chain came up many times. Its antigen is currently unknown. This specimen belongs to a study of T cells in Graves' hyperthyroidism and ophthalmopathy. Diagnosis of hyperthyroidism was new in patients aged 18 to 65, and its duration was under 2 months. The authors took PBMCs from about 9.5 ml fresh peripheral blood. Notes on the study in general: Researchers found most expanded thyroid clonotypes above 0.001 in blood as well. Ophthalmopathy was model-predicted a median approximately six months pre-onset.

Amplified regions were TCR beta CDR3 sequences from RNA transcripts. Researchers ran a first-round RT-PCR on the TCR CDR3 using the HTBI primer set. TCRdb called the multiplex PCR reads again in MiXCR, with one record for every CDR3 protein. The sample carries over 450,000 distinct CDR3 sequences, roughly 14% recorded once. The germline V gene encodes CDR1 MNHNY and CDR2 SVGAGI (reference sequence). The CDR3 has 17 amino acids. V lost 2 bases and J 0 bases, leaving 14 bases between the germline ends. Specimen: blood. The TCR was taken from a woman under 30 with Graves' hyperthyroidism. The V and J genes are TRBV6-6 and TRBJ1-3; D perhaps matches TRBD1 (5 bases). The CDR3 DNA reads TGTGCCAGCAGTTACACGGGGGTCAGCCGCTCTGGAAACACCATATATTTT. Encoded protein: CASSYTGVSRSGNTIYF.